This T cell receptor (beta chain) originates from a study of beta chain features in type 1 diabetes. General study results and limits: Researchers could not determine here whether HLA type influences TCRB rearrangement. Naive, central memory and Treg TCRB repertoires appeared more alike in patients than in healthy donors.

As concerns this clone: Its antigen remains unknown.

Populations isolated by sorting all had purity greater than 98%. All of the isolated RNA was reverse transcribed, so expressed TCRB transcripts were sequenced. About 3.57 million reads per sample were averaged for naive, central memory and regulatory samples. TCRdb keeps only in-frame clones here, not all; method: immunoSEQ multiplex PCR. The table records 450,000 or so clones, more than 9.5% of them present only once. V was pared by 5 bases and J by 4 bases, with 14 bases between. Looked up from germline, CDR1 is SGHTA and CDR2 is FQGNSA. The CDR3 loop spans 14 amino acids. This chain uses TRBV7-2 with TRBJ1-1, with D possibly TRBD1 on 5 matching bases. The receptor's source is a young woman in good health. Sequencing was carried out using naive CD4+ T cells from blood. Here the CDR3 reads CASSPRDGLTEAFF. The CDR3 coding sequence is TGTGCCAGCAGCCCCCGGGACGGACTCACTGAAGCTTTCTTT.